These 28 T cell receptor beta chains originate from one sample sequenced in a study of Ad26.COV2.S vaccination and SARS-CoV-2 variants. Treatment here: some 20 received Ad26.COV2.S at low or high dose, single or two shots; 5 received placebo; per-sample allocation not given. Sampling occurred on day 63 after the first vaccine or placebo injection. Method: immunoSEQ multiplex PCR; TCRdb's copy keeps in-frame clones and lacks some. Here the sample spans hundreds of thousands of clones, roughly nine tenths being singletons. The starting material was peripheral blood, obtained in a trial of Ad26.COV2.S vaccine versus placebo. All receptors come from a person between 18 and 65 years old who received the Ad26.COV2.S COVID-19 vaccine or a placebo.

The J gene is TRBJ1-2, the V gene TRBV28, with D perhaps TRBD1 (6 bases). The V end was cut by 6 bases, the J end by 3 bases, with 17 bases between. Germline V CDR1 and CDR2: MDHEN, SYDVKM. The CDR3 sequence is 15 residues long. The CDR3 region has the DNA TGTGCCAGCAGCGCCACAGGGAGTGCGGACTATGGCTACACCTTC. Its protein is CASSATGSADYGYTF.

This chain links TRBV5-1 with TRBJ1-4, with 7 bases that match TRBD1. CDR1 SGHRS and CDR2 YFSETQ come from the germline V gene. V dropped 1 base and J dropped 0; count of bases not matched to a gene: 6. There are 17 residues in the CDR3. The CDR3 DNA is TGCGCCAGCAGCTTGAGGGCAGGGGGGTCAACTAATGAAAAACTGTTTTTT. Translation: CASSLRAGGSTNEKLFF.

This clone appeared once. The chain combines TRBV6-2 or TRBV6-3 with TRBJ1-1; D unresolved. CDR3 length: 14 amino acids. The V end was cut by 0 bases, the J end by 1 base, with 6 bases between. Germline assignment: CDR1 MNHEY and CDR2 SVGEGT. The CDR3 nucleotides read TGTGCCAGCAGTTACTCGGAGGGGAACACTGAAGCTTTCTTT. Translation: CASSYSEGNTEAFF.

The V gene is TRBV29-1, the J gene TRBJ2-2; 7 bases line up with TRBD2. Germline values: CDR1 SQVTM, CDR2 ANQGSEA. The CDR3 covers 14 residues. V lost 4 bases and J lost 7; bases outside the gene matches: 9. The CDR3 bases are TGCAGCGTTGTGGGGGGGTCGACAGACGGGGAGCTGTTTTTT. Translating it yields CSVVGGSTDGELFF.

The chain couples TRBV6-5 to TRBJ2-6, with D perhaps matching TRBD2 (6 bases). The CDR3 totals 16 residues. From germline, CDR1 is MNHEY and CDR2 SVGAGI. The V gene lost 2 bases and the J gene lost 0 bases, with 8 bases spanning the gap. The CDR3 DNA is TGTGCCAGCAGTTACGGGGGGAACTCTGGGGCCAACGTCCTGACTTTC. It translates to CASSYGGNSGANVLTF.

This chain connects TRBV5-1 to TRBJ2-7; 8 bases map to TRBD1. The CDR3 loop spans 15 amino acids. Germline-derived CDR1 and CDR2 are SGHRS and YFSETQ. V gave up 5 bases and J gave up 0 bases; unmatched junction bases: 7. In DNA form, the CDR3 reads TGCGCCAGCAGTCAGAGGGACAGGTTCTCCTACGAGCAGTACTTC. This translates into CASSQRDRFSYEQYF.

This chain connects TRBV3-1 (or the pseudogene TRBV3-2) to TRBJ2-1, with D hard to call. CDR3 length: 12 residues. The V and J ends lost 5 bases and 10 bases respectively, with 12 bases between them. From germline, CDR1 is LGHDT and CDR2 YNNKEL (reference sequence). The CDR3 DNA is TGTGCCAGCAGCTTCTCTCTGGGGGAGCAGTTCTTC. This sequence encodes CASSFSLGEQFF.

The chain employs TRBV5-1 and TRBJ1-4; D not certain. This CDR3 is 14 amino acids long. Germline V gene lookup returns CDR1 SGHRS and CDR2 YFSETQ. Trimming cost V 0 bases and J 7 bases, with 10 bases left between them. CDR3 nucleotide sequence: TGCGCCAGCAGCTTGGTGGAGGACGGTGAAAAACTGTTTTTT. This codes for CASSLVEDGEKLFF.

This rearrangement joins TRBV7-2 to TRBJ2-5; D is possibly TRBD2 (6 bases). In germline, CDR1 is SGHTA, CDR2 FQGNSA. V was shortened by 0 bases and J by 2 bases, with 10 bases between the two germline ends. The length of the CDR3 is 15 residues. Written as DNA, the CDR3 is TGTGCCAGCAGCTTAGCGTGGGGGGTACAAGAGACCCAGTACTTC. Its protein is CASSLAWGVQETQYF.

The chain combines TRBV29-1 with TRBJ1-1, with D possibly matching TRBD1 (6 bases). This CDR3 contains 13 residues. CDR1 SQVTM and CDR2 ANQGSEA come from the germline V gene. Trimming removed 5 bases from V and 4 bases from J, with 14 bases in between. CDR3 residues: CSVSRGSGTEAFF. CDR3 DNA: TGCAGCGTTTCTAGGGGGTCGGGCACTGAAGCTTTCTTT.

V usage is TRBV4-1 and J usage is TRBJ2-7; no firm D call. Trimming stripped 1 base from V and 7 bases from J, with 8 bases between. Germline V CDR1 and CDR2: MGHRA, YSYEKL. The CDR3 is 12 residues long. This CDR3 reads CASSQGFGEQYF. CDR3 sequence (DNA): TGCGCCAGCAGCCAAGGGTTCGGGGAGCAGTACTTC.

This rearrangement joins TRBV7-9 to TRBJ2-3, with TRBD2 matching over 12 bases. The CDR3 runs 16 residues. In germline, CDR1 is SEHNR, CDR2 FQNEAQ (reference sequence). Germline trimming cut 2 bases from V and 6 bases from J; bases unmatched to any gene: 6. The CDR3, as DNA: TGTGCCAGCAGCTTACGACTAGCGGGGGTTTTGGATACGCAGTATTTT. Translated, it gives CASSLRLAGVLDTQYF.

The table lists this clone with a count of one. This sequence joins TRBV28 and TRBJ2-7; possibly TRBD2 for D (6 bases). Trimming took off 2 bases at V and 4 bases at J, with 15 bases between the two ends. Germline CDR1 and CDR2: MDHEN and SYDVKM. The CDR3 sequence is 15 residues long. CDR3 sequence: CASSLGPLADYEQYF. CDR3 bases: TGTGCCAGCAGTTTAGGACCCTTAGCGGATTACGAGCAGTACTTC.

This clone was recorded only once. V and J are TRBV11-2 and TRBJ2-5, with D tentatively TRBD2 (6 bases). Germline assignment: CDR1 SGHAT and CDR2 FQNNGV. V was shortened by 5 bases and J by 4 bases, with 23 bases between the two germline ends. The CDR3 totals 17 residues. DNA for the CDR3: TGTGCCAGCAGCCTGCTTATGGATCCGACTAGGCTAGAGACCCAGTACTTC. It codes for CASSLLMDPTRLETQYF.

The chain employs TRBV6-5 and TRBJ1-6; D is unresolved. From germline, CDR1 is MNHEY and CDR2 SVGAGI. V lost 0 bases to trimming and J lost 4 bases, with 10 bases between them. The CDR3 covers 16 residues. The CDR3 reads CASSYSRAWYNSPLHF. Here the CDR3 DNA reads TGTGCCAGCAGTTACTCGCGGGCCTGGTATAATTCACCCCTCCACTTT.

This chain connects TRBV18 to TRBJ2-3; D is ambiguous. The CDR3 has 12 amino acids. Trimming removed 6 bases from V and 3 bases from J, with 7 bases in between. Germline V CDR1 and CDR2: KGHSH, LQKENI. The chain's CDR3 is CASSSATDTQYF. The CDR3 bases are TGTGCCAGCTCTTCAGCAACAGATACGCAGTATTTT.

The chain's CDR3 is CAWRPYLLRDRNSGWQPQHF. CDR3 coding DNA: TGTGCCTGGAGGCCTTATTTGTTACGGGACAGAAACTCGGGTTGGCAGCCCCAGCATTTT. This sequence joins TRBV30 and TRBJ1-5; 7 bases are a match to TRBD1. Germline trimming cut 3 bases from V and 7 bases from J; bases unmatched to any gene: 27. The germline CDR1 and CDR2 sequences are GTSNPN and SVGIG (reference sequence). The CDR3 runs to 20 residues. Looking up the rest from reference TRBV30 and TRBJ1-5 gives the full variable domain: SQTIHQWPATLVQPVGSPLSLECTVEGTSNPNLYWYRQAAGRGLQLLFYSVGIGQISSEVPQNLSASRPQDRQFILSSKKLLLSDSGFYLCAWRPYLLRDRNSGWQPQHFGDGTRLSIL.

This chain links TRBV19 with TRBJ1-6; TRBD1 is a possible D gene (6 bases). The CDR3 extends over 15 amino acids. Germline CDR1 reads LNHDA; CDR2 reads SQIVND (reference sequence). V was trimmed by 8 bases and J by 5 bases, leaving 16 bases between them. CDR3: CASRTVDVNNSPLHF. DNA for the CDR3: TGTGCCAGTCGGACAGTCGACGTAAATAATTCACCCCTCCACTTT. Full variable domain (remainder filled in from reference TRBV19 and TRBJ1-6): DGGITQSPKYLFRKEGQNVTLSCEQNLNHDAMYWYRQDPGQGLRLIYYSQIVNDFQKGDIAEGYSVSREKKESFPLTVTSAQKNPTAFYLCASRTVDVNNSPLHFGNGTRLTVT.

The chain carries TRBV5-6 and TRBJ2-5, with D possibly TRBD1 on 5 matching bases. CDR1 and CDR2 from the germline V gene are SGHDT and YYEEEE. Trimming pared 0 bases from V and 5 bases from J, leaving 11 bases between. There are 14 residues in the CDR3. The CDR3 loop reads CASSLVRGWETQYF. The CDR3 bases are TGTGCCAGCAGCTTGGTTAGGGGATGGGAGACCCAGTACTTC.

J is TRBJ1-2 and V is TRBV5-1; a weak D match, TRBD1 (6 bases). Trimming cost V 4 bases and J 8 bases, with 21 bases left between them. Germline-derived CDR1 and CDR2 are SGHRS and YFSETQ. The CDR3 extends over 15 amino acids. In DNA form, the CDR3 reads TGCGCCAGCAGCCCGGAGGGGGTTAAGACTCGGGGCTACACCTTC. This codes for CASSPEGVKTRGYTF.

The chain combines TRBV6-5 with TRBJ2-3; 7 bases agree with TRBD1. J gave up 1 base and V 6 bases, and 4 bases lay outside the gene matches. Per the germline V gene, CDR1 is MNHEY and CDR2 is SVGAGI. The CDR3 spans 14 residues. The DNA of the CDR3 is TGTGCCAGCAGACTAGGACAGGGCACAGATACGCAGTATTTT. It translates to CASRLGQGTDTQYF.

The genes are TRBV28 and TRBJ2-6; D may be TRBD1 (5 bases). V was trimmed by 3 bases and J by 0 bases, leaving 18 bases between them. The CDR3 totals 19 residues. CDR1 is MDHEN, CDR2 SYDVKM, per germline. Here the CDR3 DNA reads TGTGCCAGCAGTTTCCACAGGACCAAGACCTACTCTGGGGCCAACGTCCTGACTTTC. Protein: CASSFHRTKTYSGANVLTF.

The chain has TRBV6-6 and TRBJ1-4; D unclear. The ends were cut back, 5 bases at V and 0 bases at J, with 13 bases in the middle. This CDR3 contains 16 residues. Germline CDR1 MNHNY, CDR2 SVGAGI (reference sequence). The CDR3 nucleotides are TGTGCCAGCAGTCAAGACTCGATGTCAACTAATGAAAAACTGTTTTTT. This encodes CASSQDSMSTNEKLFF.

The chain uses TRBV18 and TRBJ2-3, with D unclear. Germline V CDR1 and CDR2: KGHSH, LQKENI. The V gene lost 3 bases and the J gene lost 0 bases, with 7 bases spanning the gap. The CDR3 sequence is 14 residues long. The CDR3: CASSPRGSTDTQYF. CDR3 sequence (DNA): TGTGCCAGCTCACCCCGCGGAAGCACAGATACGCAGTATTTT.

This chain uses TRBV5-4 with TRBJ2-7; D may match TRBD1 or TRBD2 (5 bases each). V lost 2 bases, J lost 5 bases, and 14 bases lay in between. This CDR3 contains 14 residues. In germline, CDR1 is SGHNT, CDR2 YYREEE (reference sequence). CDR3 loop: CASSFGFGDHEQYV. As DNA, the CDR3 is TGTGCCAGCAGCTTTGGCTTTGGGGACCACGAGCAGTACGTC.

The V call is TRBV10-3, the J call TRBJ1-1; TRBD1 aligns across 9 bases. Germline V CDR1 and CDR2: ENHRY, SYGVKD. The ends lost 6 bases at V and 5 bases at J; junction bases unmatched: 4. The CDR3 is 13 amino acids. Written as DNA, the CDR3 is TGTGCCATCAGGAACAGGGGGCTAACTGAAGCTTTCTTT. The encoded protein is CAIRNRGLTEAFF.

The V and J genes are TRBV9 and TRBJ2-2, with 9 positions matching TRBD2. CDR3 length: 16 amino acids. The germline V gene has CDR1 SGDLS and CDR2 YYNGEE. V was pared by 4 bases and J by 4 bases, with 8 bases of the junction left unmatched. The CDR3 loop is CASSRQTSGGTGELFF. The CDR3 bases are TGTGCCAGCAGCCGTCAGACTAGCGGCGGCACCGGGGAGCTGTTTTTT.

This clone was detected once. This chain connects TRBV27 to TRBJ2-2, with TRBD1 matching over 9 bases. CDR1 and CDR2 (germline): MNHEY, SMNVEV (reference sequence). This CDR3 is 16 amino acids long. Losses at the gene ends were 1 base for V and 2 bases for J; bases not matched to a gene: 2. CDR3 nucleotides: TGTGCCAGCAGTTTATGGGGACAGGGAAACACCGGGGAGCTGTTTTTT. Its protein product is CASSLWGQGNTGELFF.